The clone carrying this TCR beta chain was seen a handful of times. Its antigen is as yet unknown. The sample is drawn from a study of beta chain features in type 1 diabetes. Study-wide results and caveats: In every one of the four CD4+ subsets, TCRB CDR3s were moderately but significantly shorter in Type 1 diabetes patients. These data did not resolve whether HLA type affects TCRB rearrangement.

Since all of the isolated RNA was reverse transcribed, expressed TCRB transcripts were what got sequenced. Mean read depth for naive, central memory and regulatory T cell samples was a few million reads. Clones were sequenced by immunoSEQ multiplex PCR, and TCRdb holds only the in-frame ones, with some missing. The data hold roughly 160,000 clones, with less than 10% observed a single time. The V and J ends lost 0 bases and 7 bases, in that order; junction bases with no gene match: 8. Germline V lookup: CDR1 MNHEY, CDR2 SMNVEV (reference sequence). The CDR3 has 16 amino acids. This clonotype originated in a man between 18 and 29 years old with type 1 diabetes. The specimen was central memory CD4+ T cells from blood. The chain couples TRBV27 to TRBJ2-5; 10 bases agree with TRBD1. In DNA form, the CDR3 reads TGTGCCAGCAGTTTATCGATGACAGGGGGCGGACGGACCCAGTACTTC. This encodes CASSLSMTGGGRTQYF.